A selection of T cell receptor beta chains follows, all from one sample in a study of shared clonotypes between healthy human individuals. The assay was immunoSEQ multiplex PCR, and TCRdb's table has in-frame clones only and misses some. The sample has hundreds of thousands of clones, about 78% seen once; the top ten hold 1.8%. Sequenced sample: memory CD4+ T cells sorted from blood. The source of these receptors is a woman aged 25 to 45 in good health. Both conserved end residues are part of each CDR3. A D gene is named only where the DNA matches it firmly. Some rows have no size entry. The others give once, few or many, or a class for an expanded clone.

TGTGCCAGCAGCAGACTAGCGGGGCCCTACGAGCAGTACTTC | CASSRLAGPYEQYF | TRBJ2-7 | TRBV7-8 | few | TRBD2
TGCGCCAGCAGCCAAACAGCACGGGGGTCAAAGGTCTTC | CASSQTARGSKVF | TRBJ2-7 | TRBV4-1 | NA | NA
TGTGCCAGCTCACCTGAGCCCACCTACGAGCAGTACTTC | CASSPEPTYEQYF | TRBJ2-7 | TRBV18 | NA | NA
TGTGCCAGCACCACTAGGAACACTGAAGCTTTCTTT | CASTTRNTEAFF | TRBJ1-1 | TRBV11-1 | NA | NA
TGTGCCTGGAGTGCCTACTACGAGCAGTACTTC | CAWSAYYEQYF | TRBJ2-7 | TRBV30 | NA | NA
TGTGCCAGCAGTTACTCGGGGAGCCGCCAGCCCCAGCATTTT | CASSYSGSRQPQHF | TRBJ1-5 | TRBV6-5 | NA | NA
TGTGCCAGCAGACGGGACAGGGGCTACGAGCAGTACTTC | CASRRDRGYEQYF | TRBJ2-7 | TRBV2 | once | TRBD1
TGTGCCAGCAGCGAGAGGACAGGGGGGAACAAAAAACTGTTTTTT | CASSERTGGNKKLFF | TRBJ1-4 | TRBV7-9 | NA | TRBD1
TGTGCCAGCAGTGAGAGTCCTAGCGGGGCCCTGAGCTCCTACAATGAGCAGTTCTTC | CASSESPSGALSSYNEQFF | TRBJ2-1 | TRBV6-1 | NA | TRBD2
TGTGCCACAAGGGGCACCGGCGGTCGCGAGCAGTACTTC | CATRGTGGREQYF | TRBJ2-7 | TRBV11-2 | NA | NA
TGTGCCAGCAGCCTAACCTTGAACACCGGGGAGCTGTTTTTT | CASSLTLNTGELFF | TRBJ2-2 | TRBV11-2 | NA | NA
TGTGCCAGCAGCAGGGACTCCCGGCCCTCACCCCTCCACTTT | CASSRDSRPSPLHF | TRBJ1-6 | TRBV27 | few | NA
TGCAGCGTTGATGTAGGACAGGGGGTAGGAGAGCAGTTCTTC | CSVDVGQGVGEQFF | TRBJ2-1 | TRBV29-1 | few | TRBD1
TGTGCCAGCAGCTCGGGACTAGCGGGAGGGGAGACCCAGTACTTC | CASSSGLAGGETQYF | TRBJ2-5 | TRBV11-3 | NA | TRBD2
TGTGCCAGCAGCCGCCGGGGAGGGGGCGAAGGTAAGCAGTACTTC | CASSRRGGGEGKQYF | TRBJ2-7 | TRBV6-6 | NA | NA
TGCGCCAGCAGCTTGGCGGCAGGGGAAAGTGGCTACACCTTC | CASSLAAGESGYTF | TRBJ1-2 | TRBV5-1 | NA | NA
TGTGCCAGTAGTATAGCAGGGGGTGAACAGCCCCAGCATTTT | CASSIAGGEQPQHF | TRBJ1-5 | TRBV19 | NA | TRBD1
TGCGCCAGCAGCTTTGGACAGGGAGAGACCCAGTACTTC | CASSFGQGETQYF | TRBJ2-5 | TRBV5-1 | many | TRBD1
TGCGCCAGCCGGACAGGGTACGACATTCAGTACTTC | CASRTGYDIQYF | TRBJ2-4 | TRBV10-2 | NA | TRBD1
TGCGCCAGCAGCTCCTCCGGGACTAGCGGATACACCGGGGAGCTGTTTTTT | CASSSSGTSGYTGELFF | TRBJ2-2 | TRBV5-1 | NA | TRBD2
TGTGCCAGCAGCCGGACAGGCTACGAGCAGTACTTC | CASSRTGYEQYF | TRBJ2-7 | TRBV13 | NA | TRBD1
TGTGCCAGCAGCCAGACAGGGGGAACCTACAATGAGCAGTTCTTC | CASSQTGGTYNEQFF | TRBJ2-1 | TRBV5-8 | NA | TRBD1
TGTGCCAGCAGCCAGGCACTAGAGTCTAGCACAGATACGCAGTATTTT | CASSQALESSTDTQYF | TRBJ2-3 | TRBV4-2 | NA | NA
TGTGCCAGCAGCCGCACAGGGGTAAGGGGTCATAGCAATCAGCCCCAGCATTTT | CASSRTGVRGHSNQPQHF | TRBJ1-5 | TRBV28 | NA | TRBD1
TGTGCCAGCAGTCCGGCCGGGTCTGGGGCCAACGTCCTGACTTTC | CASSPAGSGANVLTF | TRBJ2-6 | TRBV27 | NA | NA
TGTGCCAGCAGAAACGGACAGATCACTGAAGCTTTCTTT | CASRNGQITEAFF | TRBJ1-1 | TRBV6-5 | once | NA
TGTGCCAGCAGCGGGACTAGCGGAGGCTACGAGCAGTACTTC | CASSGTSGGYEQYF | TRBJ2-7 | TRBV5-4 | NA | TRBD2
TGTGCCACCACGGTAAACCCCTACTACGAGCAGTACTTC | CATTVNPYYEQYF | TRBJ2-7 | TRBV28 | many | NA
TGTGCCAGCAGTTACTACGCAGGAAGCCAACTGTTTTTT | CASSYYAGSQLFF | TRBJ1-4 | TRBV6-5 | once | NA
TGTGCCAGCAGCTGGTGGGCGGGAGGATTCTCTGGGGCCAACGTCCTGACTTTC | CASSWWAGGFSGANVLTF | TRBJ2-6 | TRBV28 | NA | TRBD2
TGTGCCAGCAGCGACCCTTGGGGGGGAACTCGAAACACCATATATTTT | CASSDPWGGTRNTIYF | TRBJ1-3 | TRBV9 | NA | NA